This T cell receptor beta chain is from a study of cytomegalovirus exposure and HLA in healthy donors. Whole-study findings and limits: Most CMV-associated TCR beta chains appeared HLA-restricted in a later analysis. The classifier reportedly diagnosed cytomegalovirus status with high sensitivity and specificity.

Worth noting for this clone: Its antigen is not identified.

PCR was performed using 60 Vbeta and 13 Jbeta primers. Only in-frame clones appear in the TCRdb table, and some are missing; sequencing was by immunoSEQ multiplex PCR. The table records some 130,000 clones, roughly 70% of them present only once. Whereas donors were nominally healthy upon sampling, unrecorded immune exposures were probable. What was sequenced was PBMCs. The sequence was obtained from a man aged 35 to 55 in good health and CMV-seronegative.

The CDR3 loop reads CASSEEVNYGYTF. Written as DNA, the CDR3 is TGTGCCAGCAGCGAGGAGGTTAACTATGGCTACACCTTC. The chain joins TRBV5-5 to TRBJ1-2; the D is unclear. From germline, CDR1 is SGHKS and CDR2 YYEKEE (reference sequence). This CDR3 has 13 residues. V was pared by 4 bases and J by 1 base, with 8 bases between.